This T cell receptor beta chain was documented in a study of Graves' ophthalmopathy and Graves' hyperthyroidism. The authors amplified TCR beta CDR3 regions from RNA transcripts. HTBI primers were employed in first-round RT-PCR, then a second-round multiplex PCR followed. TCRdb used MiXCR to reprocess the multiplex PCR reads, holding one entry per CDR3 protein. The sample yields nearly 400,000 distinct CDR3 sequences, 18% seen once. This clonotype came up many times. The V gene lost 1 base and the J gene lost 9 bases, with 9 bases spanning the gap. Germline V gene lookup returns CDR1 MGHDK and CDR2 SYGVNS. CDR3 length equals 13 residues.

The chain carries TRBV25-1 and TRBJ2-2; D remains ambiguous. Input material: peripheral blood. This clonotype was sampled from a woman between 18 and 30 years old with Graves' ophthalmopathy. The DNA of the CDR3 is TGTGCCAGCAGTGAATTCTTCCAGTGGGAGCTGTTTTTT. It yields the protein CASSEFFQWELFF.